The sample holds many counts of the clone carrying this TCR beta chain. Antigen: not known. The sample originates from a study of read filtering for tumor transcriptome and immune sequencing. Study context: RNA-seq yielded only roughly 75 to 1273 TCR reads, IR-seq about 3.5 to 10.27 million.

From germline, CDR1 is DFQATT and CDR2 SNEGSKA (reference sequence). V dropped 4 bases and J dropped 5; count of bases not matched to a gene: 13. The CDR3 is made up of 16 amino acids. From 400 to 450 ng of RNA, a library with molecular barcoded alpha/delta and beta/gamma adaptors was made. One entry per CDR3 protein, called by TCRdb with MiXCR from the reads. Of tens of thousands of distinct CDR3 sequences listed, about 19% are singletons. Study results and caveats: Sorted CD138-negative bone marrow cells were not purified T cells. IR-seq and RNA-seq agreed better without single-read clonotypes. Compared with RNA-seq, IR-seq gave much higher clonotype depth and reliability.

This receptor was obtained from a donor at least 40 years old with multiple myeloma. The sample comprised a population of CD138-negative cells sorted from bone marrow. The chain couples TRBV20-1 to TRBJ2-1; 8 nucleotides match TRBD2. The CDR3: CSATPALGSGDNEQFF. CDR3 DNA: TGCAGTGCTACCCCTGCTTTAGGTAGCGGGGACAATGAGCAGTTCTTC.